One and the same sample provided the 17 T cell receptor beta chains below, sequenced in a study of circulating CD8 cells and anti-PD-1 response in melanoma. Live CD3+CD8+TCRalphabeta+ cells were sorted into four subsets by PD-1 and/or TIGIT. Using 15 ng of total RNA, TCR libraries were made with the QIAseq Immune Repertoire TCR panel. MiXCR was run by TCRdb on the reads, yielding one entry per CDR3 protein. The sample consists of approximately 1,200 distinct CDR3 sequences, 6% to 7.5% of them appearing once. Sample: CD8+ T cells from PBMCs, taken at baseline or after one month of anti-PD-1 therapy (not recorded which). All receptors come from a human donor with melanoma.

The chain has TRBV4-3 and TRBJ1-1; D gene unclear. CDR3 length: 14 amino acids. From germline, CDR1 is LGHNA and CDR2 YSLEER. Trimming removed 1 base at V and 4 bases at J, with 10 bases between. In DNA form, the CDR3 reads TGCGCCAGCAGCCAAGGGGAAGGGAGCACTGAAGCTTTCTTT. Amino acid sequence: CASSQGEGSTEAFF.

This clonotype is judged medium-sized (0.01 to 0.1%). CDR3 region: CASSLDRGQTYNEQFF. The CDR3 nucleotides read TGCGCCAGCAGCTTGGACAGGGGGCAAACCTACAATGAGCAGTTCTTC. The V gene is TRBV5-1, the J gene TRBJ2-1, with 9 bases lining up with TRBD1. V dropped 0 bases and J dropped 2; count of bases not matched to a gene: 3. CDR1 and CDR2 from the germline V gene are SGHRS and YFSETQ. There are 16 residues in the CDR3.

By its share, this clonotype is large (0.1 to 1%). The chain employs TRBV28 and TRBJ1-6, with unresolved D. V dropped 7 bases and J dropped 5 bases, with 12 bases sitting between them. The V gene's germline CDR1 is MDHEN and CDR2 SYDVKM. This CDR3 region has 14 residues. CDR3 protein: CASNLGLNNSPLHF. The CDR3 nucleotides are TGTGCCAGCAACCTAGGGCTAAATAATTCACCCCTCCACTTT.

This clonotype is medium-sized. The chain employs TRBV28 and TRBJ2-1, with TRBD1 matching over 10 bases. The germline V gene has CDR1 MDHEN and CDR2 SYDVKM. Trimming removed 6 bases from V and 8 bases from J; junction bases left unmatched: 10. There are 15 residues in the CDR3. In DNA, the CDR3 is TGTGCCAGCAGATCCGGGACAGGGGCTTACGATGAGCAGTTCTTC. Protein: CASRSGTGAYDEQFF.

This clonotype rates as large (0.1 to 1%). The chain is built from TRBV6-4 and TRBJ2-3; TRBD2 is a possible D gene (5 bases). Germline-derived CDR1 and CDR2 are MRHNA and SNTAGT. The V and J ends lost 6 bases and 4 bases respectively, with 14 bases between them. The CDR3 spans 14 residues. CDR3 loop: CASSAGLEADTQYF. The CDR3 DNA reads as TGTGCCAGCAGCGCCGGACTGGAAGCAGATACGCAGTATTTT.

This clonotype rates as medium-sized. This sequence joins TRBV28 and TRBJ2-1; maybe TRBD2 (6 bases). Germline values: CDR1 MDHEN, CDR2 SYDVKM. V shed 2 bases and J shed 7 bases, with 9 bases lying between them. This CDR3 contains 13 residues. For the CDR3, the DNA is TGTGCCAGCAGTTTAGTCCGGGAGAATGAGCAGTTCTTC. This gives the protein CASSLVRENEQFF.

By frequency in the sample, this clonotype is large. V is TRBV28 and J is TRBJ2-5; no reliable D call. The V end was cut by 3 bases, the J end by 0 bases, with 8 bases between. Germline CDR1 and CDR2: MDHEN and SYDVKM. The CDR3 covers 14 residues. The CDR3 DNA sequence: TGTGCCAGCAGTTTTGAGCGAGACCAAGAGACCCAGTACTTC. Translation gives CASSFERDQETQYF.

By sample share, this clonotype is medium-sized (0.01 to 0.1%). The chain employs TRBV28 and TRBJ2-2; 13 bases map to TRBD2. The CDR3 has 16 residues. V lost 6 bases and J lost 3; bases outside the gene matches: 4. Germline V gives CDR1 MDHEN, CDR2 SYDVKM. CDR3 in amino acids: CASSPGLAGYTGELFF. CDR3 coding DNA: TGTGCCAGCAGCCCGGGACTAGCGGGATACACCGGGGAGCTGTTTTTT.

This clonotype is large by share. V is TRBV24-1 and J is TRBJ2-7, with TRBD1 identical over 8 bases. The junction had 12 bases not matched to a gene; V was cut back by 4 bases and J by 2 bases. CDR1 is KGHDR, CDR2 SFDVKD, per germline. CDR3 length: 17 residues. This CDR3 reads CATSDPETGDSPYEQYF. DNA of the CDR3: TGTGCCACCAGTGACCCCGAGACAGGGGATAGCCCCTACGAGCAGTACTTC.

Judged by abundance, this clonotype is medium-sized. This chain joins TRBV28 and TRBJ1-2; TRBD1 matches at 7 bases. Losses at the gene ends were 6 bases for V and 5 bases for J; bases not matched to a gene: 15. Germline-derived CDR1 and CDR2 are MDHEN and SYDVKM. The CDR3 has 16 residues. This CDR3 is CASSPDYRTGNYGYTF. CDR3 sequence (DNA): TGTGCCAGCAGCCCTGATTATAGGACAGGCAATTATGGCTACACCTTC.

By share, this clonotype counts as medium-sized (0.01 to 0.1%). The V and J genes are TRBV28 and TRBJ1-5; D might be TRBD1 (5 bases). Germline CDR1 reads MDHEN; CDR2 reads SYDVKM. This CDR3 region has 15 residues. Trimming took off 6 bases at V and 4 bases at J, with 16 bases between the two ends. DNA for the CDR3: TGTGCCAGCAGCCCAGGGTATAAGGGAAATCAGCCCCAGCATTTT. It yields the protein CASSPGYKGNQPQHF.

By sample share, this clonotype is medium-sized (0.01 to 0.1%). The rearrangement uses TRBV14 and TRBJ2-7, with 14 bases that match TRBD2. Looked up from germline, CDR1 is SGHDN and CDR2 is FVKESK. This CDR3 is 18 amino acids long. V shed 2 bases and J 3 bases; nucleotides not matched to a gene: 9. DNA of the CDR3: TGTGCCAGCAGCCAACCTTTCCCCGGGACTAGCGGGGGCTACGAGCAGTACTTC. Amino acid sequence: CASSQPFPGTSGGYEQYF.

This clonotype turned up a few times. This rearrangement joins TRBV19 to TRBJ2-7, with TRBD1 matching over 8 bases. The CDR3 sequence is 15 residues long. J gave up 0 bases and V 3 bases, and 4 bases lay outside the gene matches. Germline V gene data show CDR1 as LNHDA and CDR2 as SQIVND (reference sequence). CDR3 sequence (DNA): TGTGCCAGTAGTATCGGGCAGGGGGCCTCCTACGAGCAGTACTTC. It codes for CASSIGQGASYEQYF. The variable domain in full, with the rest retrieved from reference TRBV19 and TRBJ2-7, is DGGITQSPKYLFRKEGQNVTLSCEQNLNHDAMYWYRQDPGQGLRLIYYSQIVNDFQKGDIAEGYSVSREKKESFPLTVTSAQKNPTAFYLCASSIGQGASYEQYFGPGTRLTVT.

This clonotype is judged large. V gene TRBV29-1 combines with J gene TRBJ2-2; D might be TRBD1 (6 bases). Deletions cut 4 bases from V and 3 bases from J, with 9 bases between. CDR1 is SQVTM, CDR2 ANQGSEA, per germline. The CDR3 consists of 13 residues. The CDR3 coding sequence is TGCAGCGTTGCCGCAGGGGACACCGGGGAGCTGTTTTTT. This gives the protein CSVAAGDTGELFF.

This clonotype is medium-sized in the sample. The chain couples TRBV11-2 to TRBJ2-7; D ambiguous. V shed 0 bases and J shed 3 bases, with 6 bases lying between them. CDR3 length equals 13 residues. Germline V lookup: CDR1 SGHAT, CDR2 FQNNGV. The CDR3 loop reads CASSLDAVYEQYF. The CDR3 DNA sequence: TGTGCCAGCAGCTTAGATGCTGTCTACGAGCAGTACTTC. The full variable domain, completed using reference TRBV11-2 and TRBJ2-7, is EAGVAQSPRYKIIEKRQSVAFWCNPISGHATLYWYQQILGQGPKLLIQFQNNGVVDDSQLPKDRFSAERLKGVDSTLKIQPAKLEDSAVYLCASSLDAVYEQYFGPGTRLTVT.

This clonotype is deemed large. The chain recombines TRBV20-1 with TRBJ2-1; the D gene is possibly TRBD2 (5 bases). The CDR3 is made up of 12 amino acids. Trimming took off 6 bases at V and 7 bases at J, with 13 bases between the two ends. Germline lookup yields CDR1 DFQATT and CDR2 SNEGSKA (reference sequence). CDR3 sequence reads: CSASEDWNEQFF. CDR3 DNA sequence: TGCAGTGCCTCGGAGGATTGGAATGAGCAGTTCTTC.

This clonotype is judged large. The genes are TRBV29-1 and TRBJ2-7, with a possible D match to TRBD1 (5 bases). The CDR3 is 13 amino acids. Germline V gene lookup returns CDR1 SQVTM and CDR2 ANQGSEA. V was shortened by 0 bases and J by 3 bases, with 9 bases between the two germline ends. The CDR3 coding sequence is TGCAGCGTTGAAGACCCCGACAGCTACGAGCAGTACTTC. It yields the protein CSVEDPDSYEQYF.